This T cell receptor beta chain came from a study of siplizumab effects on memory and regulatory T cells. Study-level findings and limits: Alloreactive sequences tracing back to unstimulated CD4+ memory cells were significantly reduced by siplizumab. It was never confirmed that proliferating Tregs from siplizumab cultures were suppressive.

The assay looked at some 100,000 TCR templates in each sample. The table came from immunoSEQ multiplex PCR; TCRdb's copy has only in-frame clones and leaves some out. The sample consists of approximately 84,000 clones, approximately 95% of them appearing once. Germline values: CDR1 SGHAT, CDR2 FQNNGV. V was pared by 0 bases and J by 0 bases, with 5 bases between. This CDR3 spans 14 amino acids. In the case of this clone: What it binds is unknown.

The receptor's source is a human donor in good health. Material for sequencing was CD8+ T cells sorted from blood. This rearrangement joins TRBV11-2 to TRBJ1-1; the D is unclear. CDR3 loop: CASSLDPLNTEAFF. The CDR3 nucleotides read TGTGCCAGCAGCTTAGATCCTTTGAACACTGAAGCTTTCTTT.